The clone carrying this T cell receptor (beta chain) was observed once. The antigen is unknown. The sample is drawn from a study of cytomegalovirus exposure and HLA in healthy donors. Study-level background: Findings of an earlier analysis included 90 million to 120 million unique TCR beta sequences from roughly 180 million T cells. General study points: Analysis performed later found around 15,000 TCR beta sequences associated with HLA alleles at 0.05 false discovery rate.

Vbeta (60) and Jbeta (13) primers were used in the PCR. Produced via immunoSEQ multiplex PCR; TCRdb's table is partial and in-frame only. Of some 140,000 clones in the sample, 65% to 85% were seen once. Germline assignment: CDR1 MNHNY and CDR2 SVGAGI (reference sequence). V was pared by 7 bases and J by 1 base, with 13 bases between. The CDR3 has 14 amino acids. The sample comprised PBMCs. The V call is TRBV6-6, the J call TRBJ1-2; D call uncertain. This sequence was found in a man aged 18 to 29 in good health and CMV-seronegative. CDR3 sequence (DNA): TGTGCCAGCACTTCGGTAGAAGATAACTATGGCTACACCTTC. This encodes CASTSVEDNYGYTF.